The entry that follows covers one TCR beta chain sequence. As yet, its antigen is unknown. This sample is part of a study of vaccination effects on CD4 cells after COVID-19. Profiling relied on immunoSEQ multiplex PCR, and the TCRdb table lists in-frame clones only, not all of them. The table shows 25,000 to 30,000 clones, with 73% occurring only once. Study results and caveats: Small numbers of convalescent patients limited the study. It also lacked early post-infection timepoints. Cross-reaction with common cold coronaviruses was seen in only 1 of 255 vaccine-induced clones from healthy vaccinees.

Antigen-specific CD4+ T cell clonotypes were called by their expansion after viral peptide-pool culture in ViraFEST. Investigators separated out CD4+ T cells once around eleven days of culture had passed. As their vaccination, participants received two doses of either BNT162b2 or mRNA-1273. Having tested negative for nucleocapsid antibodies, the vaccine recipients showed no prior SARS-CoV-2 infection. On both days 3 and 7, half of the culture medium was replaced with IL-2 medium. V lost 2 bases and J lost 1, with 12 bases in between. Per the germline V gene, CDR1 is LNHDA and CDR2 is SQIVND (reference sequence). This CDR3 is 16 amino acids long.

The sequence was collected from a human donor who received a COVID-19 vaccine. Specimen: CD4+ T cells from PBMCs cultured with HCoV-NL63 spike peptides, collected after COVID-19 vaccination. The V and J genes are TRBV19 and TRBJ2-1; D is possibly TRBD1 (6 bases). CDR3 protein: CASSILGTGSYNEQFF. DNA of the CDR3: TGTGCCAGTAGTATATTAGGCACAGGGTCCTACAATGAGCAGTTCTTC. The full variable domain, completed using reference TRBV19 and TRBJ2-1, is DGGITQSPKYLFRKEGQNVTLSCEQNLNHDAMYWYRQDPGQGLRLIYYSQIVNDFQKGDIAEGYSVSREKKESFPLTVTSAQKNPTAFYLCASSILGTGSYNEQFFGPGTRLTVL.